A single sample gave rise to the 9 T cell receptor beta chains below, sequenced in a study of vaccination and CD4 T cells after COVID-19. One entry per CDR3 protein results from TCRdb running MiXCR on the PCR reads. The data show around 20,000 distinct CDR3 sequences, about 50% seen once. The sample in question was CD4+ T cells from blood, obtained before SARS-CoV-2 vaccination. The receptors derive from a human donor who had recovered from COVID-19.

The chain uses TRBV19 and TRBJ2-7, with D unclear. V was clipped by 2 bases and J by 1 base, with 12 bases between them. The CDR3 length is 15 residues. The germline gives CDR1 LNHDA, CDR2 SQIVND (reference sequence). CDR3 protein: CASSIRGRPSYEQYF. The CDR3 DNA follows: TGTGCCAGTAGTATACGCGGTCGACCATCCTACGAGCAGTACTTC.

The V call is TRBV28, the J call TRBJ1-4; TRBD1 might be the D (5 bases). The V gene's germline CDR1 is MDHEN and CDR2 SYDVKM. Trimming took off 6 bases at V and 5 bases at J, with 10 bases between the two ends. CDR3 size: 13 residues. This chain's CDR3 is CASRRGTNEKLFF. The DNA of the CDR3 is TGTGCCAGCAGGAGGGGTACCAATGAAAAACTGTTTTTT.

This clonotype was observed a handful of times. The genes are TRBV7-9 and TRBJ2-7, with no clear D. The CDR3 is 14 amino acids. V lost 0 bases and J 0 bases, leaving 6 bases between the germline ends. The germline gives CDR1 SEHNR, CDR2 FQNEAQ (reference sequence). The CDR3 region is CASSLAVSSYEQYF. CDR3 nucleotides: TGTGCCAGCAGCTTAGCGGTGTCCTCCTACGAGCAGTACTTC.

This clonotype turned up a few times. This sequence joins TRBV2 and TRBJ1-1; TRBD1 agrees at 8 bases. Germline CDR1 and CDR2: SNHLY and FYNNEI. V lost 4 bases and J lost 5; bases outside the gene matches: 3. The CDR3 extends over 13 amino acids. The CDR3 is CASSGQGTTEAFF. CDR3 bases: TGTGCCAGCAGTGGACAGGGGACAACTGAAGCTTTCTTT.

V and J are TRBV20-1 and TRBJ2-5; TRBD2 matches 8 bases. The junction had 7 bases not matched to a gene; V was cut back by 1 base and J by 3 bases. The germline CDR1 and CDR2 sequences are DFQATT and SNEGSKA (reference sequence). The CDR3 totals 15 residues. DNA of the CDR3: TGCAGTGCTAGAGCCCCCGCGGGGGGAAAAGAGACCCAGTACTTC. Translated, it gives CSARAPAGGKETQYF.

This clonotype showed up just a few times. The chain is built from TRBV19 and TRBJ1-2; 7 bases align to TRBD1. CDR1 LNHDA and CDR2 SQIVND come from the germline V gene (reference sequence). CDR3 size: 13 residues. The ends lost 6 bases at V and 4 bases at J; junction bases unmatched: 5. CDR3 sequence: CASRTGTLYGYTF. The DNA of the CDR3 is TGTGCCAGTAGGACAGGGACCCTCTATGGCTACACCTTC.

This clonotype was seen a handful of times. The V call is TRBV6-5, the J call TRBJ1-2, with 7 bases aligning to TRBD1. V dropped 4 bases and J dropped 2; count of bases not matched to a gene: 7. This CDR3 is 15 amino acids long. Germline loops: CDR1 MNHEY, CDR2 SVGAGI. Written as DNA, the CDR3 is TGTGCCAGCAGTTTTGGGACAGACCAGAACTATGGCTACACCTTC. It specifies CASSFGTDQNYGYTF.

V usage is TRBV12-3 or TRBV12-4 and J usage is TRBJ2-5; 7 bases line up with TRBD1. The CDR3 is made up of 17 amino acids. V trimming: 5 bases; J trimming: 0 bases; junction bases outside the gene matches: 12. Written as DNA, the CDR3 is TGTGCCAGCAGTCACAAGGCTGGGGGACAGCACCAAGAGACCCAGTACTTC. Protein: CASSHKAGGQHQETQYF.

The rearrangement uses TRBV27 and TRBJ2-5; no reliable D call. V was trimmed by 6 bases and J by 2 bases, leaving 10 bases between them. Germline V lookup: CDR1 MNHEY, CDR2 SMNVEV (reference sequence). The CDR3 is made up of 13 amino acids. Here the CDR3 reads CASSRKVQETQYF. The CDR3 coding sequence is TGTGCCAGCAGCCGGAAAGTACAAGAGACCCAGTACTTC.